The rows below give T cell receptor beta chains drawn from one sample of a study of blood T cell repertoires in COVID-19. This table comes from immunoSEQ multiplex PCR, and its TCRdb copy is limited to in-frame clones, with some not included. Counted here are more than 85,000 clones, approximately 81% occurring once; the ten biggest clones make up 4.1%. The source material was peripheral blood. The receptors originated from a man aged 55 to 70 with acute or convalescent COVID-19. The CDR3 runs from the conserved cysteine through the conserved F or W. The order of the fields is J gene, D gene, clone size, V gene, CDR3 length, CDR3 DNA, CDR3 protein. The D gene is left open where the match is weak. Clone sizes are given selectively: once, few, many, or a class where the clone is expanded.

TRBJ1-5,TRBD1,once,TRBV28,17,TGTGCCAGCAGTTTAGGACAGGGGGCGCGGGGTAATCAGCCCCAGCATTTT,CASSLGQGARGNQPQHF
TRBJ1-1,NA,NA,TRBV10-3,12,TGTGCCATCAGTGAGAGAACCGGTGAAGCTTTCTTT,CAISERTGEAFF
TRBJ2-3,TRBD2,NA,TRBV24-1,15,TGTGCCACCAGTGTTCCTAGCGGGAGCGCAGATACGCAGTATTTT,CATSVPSGSADTQYF
TRBJ2-1,NA,NA,TRBV9,14,TGTGCCAGCAGCCCTACTCCGTCCTACAATGAGCAGTTCTTC,CASSPTPSYNEQFF
TRBJ1-5,NA,NA,TRBV10-3,16,TGTGCCATCAGTGAGTCCGCCGGACAAGGGCTTCAGCCCCAGCATTTT,CAISESAGQGLQPQHF
TRBJ1-2,NA,NA,TRBV5-6,13,TGTGCCAGCCGACCGACGACGGGCTATGGCTACACCTTC,CASRPTTGYGYTF
TRBJ2-3,NA,NA,TRBV11-2,13,TGTGCCAGCAGCCGAGGGTACGCAGATACGCAGTATTTT,CASSRGYADTQYF
TRBJ2-1,TRBD2,NA,TRBV7-9,15,TGTGCCAGCAGCCTTAGCGGGGGGCCATACAATGAGCAGTTCTTC,CASSLSGGPYNEQFF
TRBJ1-5,NA,NA,TRBV5-8,16,TGTGCCAGCAGCTTCGGGGGGGTAATTGGGAATCAGCCCCAGCATTTT,CASSFGGVIGNQPQHF
TRBJ1-1,NA,NA,TRBV11-3,12,TGTGCCAGCAGCTTCCTGGGAGCGGAAGCTTTCTTT,CASSFLGAEAFF
TRBJ2-3,NA,NA,TRBV9,14,TGTGCCAGCAGCGTAGGCGGTTTCACAGATACGCAGTATTTT,CASSVGGFTDTQYF
TRBJ2-3,TRBD2,NA,TRBV5-1,15,TGCGCCAGCAGCTCGAAGCGGGGGGCCCTAGATACGCAGTATTTT,CASSSKRGALDTQYF
TRBJ1-3,TRBD1,many,TRBV5-4,18,TGTGCCAGCAGCCCCGGACCGGGACAGCAATACTCTGGAAACACCATATATTTT,CASSPGPGQQYSGNTIYF
TRBJ2-5,TRBD2,NA,TRBV3-1/TRBV3-2,17,TGTGCCAGCAGCCAAGATCGAGGACTAGCGGGAGGAGAGACCCAGTACTTC,CASSQDRGLAGGETQYF
TRBJ2-2,TRBD1,few,TRBV7-6,16,TGTGCCAGCAGCCCGCTGGCCGGACAGGCCACCGGGGAGCTGTTTTTT,CASSPLAGQATGELFF
TRBJ1-1,NA,NA,TRBV2,15,TGTGCCAGCAGTGAATCCCTCAGTCGGAACACTGAAGCTTTCTTT,CASSESLSRNTEAFF
TRBJ2-1,TRBD1,NA,TRBV27,11,TGTGCCAGCAGCCAGGACAGGGTGGAGTTCTTC,CASSQDRVEFF
TRBJ1-4,TRBD1,NA,TRBV6-5,15,TGTGCCAGCAGTTATGGGACAGGCTCCGGGGGAAAACTGTTTTTT,CASSYGTGSGGKLFF
TRBJ2-1,NA,NA,TRBV19,14,TGTGCCAGTAGTAAGAACACACCCTACAATGAGCAGTTCTTC,CASSKNTPYNEQFF
TRBJ2-7,NA,NA,TRBV1,14,TGCACCAGCAGCCAATTCCAGGGGGCATACGAGCAGTACTTC,CTSSQFQGAYEQYF
TRBJ1-2,TRBD1,few,TRBV7-2,14,TGTGCCAGCAGCTTGTGGACAGGGGACTATGGCTACACCTTC,CASSLWTGDYGYTF
TRBJ2-4,NA,few,TRBV5-6,14,TGTGCCAGCAGCTTGAGGCAGGGGTCGGACATTCAGTACTTC,CASSLRQGSDIQYF
TRBJ2-7,NA,NA,TRBV7-3,12,TGTGCCAGCAGCAACAGGGAAACCGAGCAGTACTTC,CASSNRETEQYF
TRBJ2-2,TRBD2,NA,TRBV27,15,TGTGCCAGCAGTTTTACTAGCGTTAAAACCGGGGAGCTGTTTTTT,CASSFTSVKTGELFF
TRBJ2-1,TRBD1,NA,TRBV10-2,14,TGCGCCAGCAAGGGGGCTAGTCCATTAAATGAGCAGTTCTTC,CASKGASPLNEQFF
TRBJ1-2,NA,NA,TRBV27,13,TGTGCCAGCAGTTTGAGGTACCTTACTGGCTACACCTTC,CASSLRYLTGYTF
TRBJ2-5,NA,NA,TRBV11-2,15,TGTGCCAGCAGCTTAGGGCCAGGAGGACAAGAGACCCAGTACTTC,CASSLGPGGQETQYF
TRBJ2-5,NA,NA,TRBV2,12,TGTGCCAGCAGTTTTGGTGAGGGGGCCCAGTACTTC,CASSFGEGAQYF
TRBJ2-1,NA,NA,TRBV2,15,TGTGCCAGCAGTTACAGGGTTAGCTCCTACAATGAGCAGTTCTTC,CASSYRVSSYNEQFF
TRBJ1-1,NA,NA,TRBV29-1,12,TGCAGCGGGCACAGGGAAAGGACTGAAGCTTTCTTT,CSGHRERTEAFF
TRBJ1-4,TRBD1,NA,TRBV11-2,15,TGTGCCAGCAGCTTATCAGGGGGCTGGGGTGAAAAACTGTTTTTT,CASSLSGGWGEKLFF
TRBJ1-3,NA,NA,TRBV6-5,12,TGTGCCGCCAGGTCCTCTGGAAACACCATATATTTT,CAARSSGNTIYF
TRBJ2-2,TRBD1,once,TRBV2,15,TGTGCCAGCAGTACCGAGACAGGGGACACCGGGGAGCTGTTTTTT,CASSTETGDTGELFF
TRBJ1-2,NA,NA,TRBV2,15,TGTGCCAGCAGTGAAGCTCAACAGGGTAGGCGGGGCTACACCTTC,CASSEAQQGRRGYTF
TRBJ2-2,TRBD2,NA,TRBV6-5,15,TGTGCCAGCAGTTCTCTAGCGGGGAACACCGGGGAGCTGTTTTTT,CASSSLAGNTGELFF
TRBJ1-2,TRBD1,NA,TRBV6-5,14,TGTGCCAGCAGTTTGGGACAGGGGGCGCGGGGCTACACCTTC,CASSLGQGARGYTF
TRBJ1-3,TRBD1,NA,TRBV6-5,13,TGTGCCAGCAGGACAGGGCCAGGAAACACCATATATTTT,CASRTGPGNTIYF
TRBJ2-7,NA,once,TRBV6-2/TRBV6-3,16,TGTGCCAGCACCCCAGGGGCCGGCCTCGGCGGCTACGAGCAGTACTTC,CASTPGAGLGGYEQYF
TRBJ1-5,NA,NA,TRBV2,14,TGTGCCAGCAGTGCGCTAACAGGCAATCAGCCCCAGCATTTT,CASSALTGNQPQHF
TRBJ1-6,NA,NA,TRBV4-1,14,TGCGCCAGCAGCACTCAGGGGTTACATTCACCCCTCCACTTT,CASSTQGLHSPLHF
TRBJ2-5,TRBD2,NA,TRBV9,14,TGTGCCAGCAGCCCGGGACTAGCTGGGGAGACCCAGTACTTC,CASSPGLAGETQYF
TRBJ1-1,TRBD1,once,TRBV28,13,TGTGCCAGCAGGCGACAGGGGGCCGTTGAAGCTTTCTTT,CASRRQGAVEAFF
TRBJ2-1,NA,NA,TRBV13,15,TGTGCCAGCAGCTTGAGGAGGGAAGATCTATTTGAGCAGTTCTTC,CASSLRREDLFEQFF
TRBJ1-2,NA,NA,TRBV27,16,TGTGCCAGCAGTTTAAGTCTTGGGCACCTTTTCTATGGCTACACCTTC,CASSLSLGHLFYGYTF
TRBJ2-5,TRBD2,NA,TRBV4-3,16,TGCGCCAGCAGCCAAGGGATACTAGCGGGAGCAGAGACCCAGTACTTC,CASSQGILAGAETQYF
TRBJ1-3,TRBD1,once,TRBV6-5,15,TGTGCCAGCAGTCCCCCTCCGGGACAGGGAAACACCATATATTTT,CASSPPPGQGNTIYF
TRBJ1-1,TRBD1,NA,TRBV20-1,11,TGCAGTGCTAGAGGGGACAGTGAAGCTTTCTTT,CSARGDSEAFF
TRBJ2-2,NA,NA,TRBV6-6,16,TGTGCCAGCCGAGACCGTGGAGGGCCGAACACCGGGGAGCTGTTTTTT,CASRDRGGPNTGELFF
TRBJ1-5,NA,NA,TRBV27,14,TGTGCCAGCAGCGATACAGGATTCAATCAGCCCCAGCATTTT,CASSDTGFNQPQHF
TRBJ1-3,TRBD1,NA,TRBV30,13,TGTGCCTGGAGTAACAGGGGGCCGGACACCATATATTTT,CAWSNRGPDTIYF
TRBJ1-2,NA,NA,TRBV7-9,17,TGTGCCAGCAGCTTAGGGGCACGCGGGGCGACCGGCTATGGCTACACCTTC,CASSLGARGATGYGYTF
TRBJ2-1,NA,NA,TRBV10-2,14,TGCGCCGGCGCACCGGGACTCGCTGGGGGTGAGCAGTTCTTC,CAGAPGLAGGEQFF
TRBJ1-1,NA,NA,TRBV6-5,14,TGTGCCAGCAGTTATCGGGGGGTGAGCACTGAAGCTTTCTTT,CASSYRGVSTEAFF
TRBJ2-3,NA,few,TRBV29-1,12,TGCAGCGGGGGCGACGGCACAGATACGCAGTATTTT,CSGGDGTDTQYF
TRBJ2-1,NA,NA,TRBV7-9,16,TGTGCCAGCAGCTTAGCGGCGGTTTGGGTGGGCAATGAGCAGTTCTTC,CASSLAAVWVGNEQFF